These 31 T cell receptor beta chains were sequenced from one sample in a study of glioma-infiltrating T cells. Amplification of TCR alpha and beta CDR3 regions from RNA used iRepertoire nested multiplex PCR. Using its own MiXCR run on the multiplex PCR reads, TCRdb lists one record per CDR3 protein. Counted here are roughly 200,000 distinct CDR3 sequences, 25% to 35% occurring once; the ten biggest clones make up over 20%. Sequenced input: glioma tissue, nonneoplastic brain tissue, or PBMCs (not recorded which). These receptors all stem from a human donor with low-grade glioma or glioblastoma, undergoing nonglioma brain surgery, or in good health (not recorded which).

In its sample, this clonotype is medium-sized (0.01 to 0.1%). The chain employs TRBV6-1 and TRBJ1-4, with D unresolved. This CDR3 has 12 amino acids. Trimming took 6 bases from V and 4 from J, leaving 6 bases between them. Per germline, CDR1 MNHNS and CDR2 SASEGT. The CDR3 sequence: CASRRINEKLFF. Written as DNA, the CDR3 is TGTGCCAGCAGAAGGATTAATGAAAAACTGTTTTTT.

The chain combines TRBV19 with TRBJ2-3, with D unresolved. V lost 4 bases and J lost 6, with 11 bases in between. This CDR3 has 13 amino acids. Germline lookup yields CDR1 LNHDA and CDR2 SQIVND (reference sequence). The CDR3 DNA reads as TGTGCCAGTAGTACCGTCACCCGGGATACGCAGTATTTT. Residues: CASSTVTRDTQYF. The complete variable domain, with remaining parts taken from reference TRBV19 and TRBJ2-3, reads DGGITQSPKYLFRKEGQNVTLSCEQNLNHDAMYWYRQDPGQGLRLIYYSQIVNDFQKGDIAEGYSVSREKKESFPLTVTSAQKNPTAFYLCASSTVTRDTQYFGPGTRLTVL.

This clonotype came up many times. The chain uses TRBV6-1 and TRBJ1-4; D unclear. Germline CDR1 and CDR2: MNHNS and SASEGT. The CDR3 spans 14 residues. Trimming stripped 1 base from V and 8 bases from J, with 11 bases between. CDR3 in DNA: TGTGCCAGCAGTGAAGGACTGCCCCCAGAAAAACTGTTTTTT. Translation: CASSEGLPPEKLFF.

As for this clonotype: This clone may be a read error of a much larger clone one base away. The rearrangement links TRBV29-1 to TRBJ2-7, with 8 nucleotides matching TRBD1. Germline-derived CDR1 and CDR2 are SQVTM and ANQGSEA. This CDR3 contains 14 residues. The CDR3 coding sequence is TGCAGCGTACTGGGACAGGAGAGCTCCTACGAGCACTACTTC. Protein: CSVLGQESSYEHYF.

This clonotype was counted ten times or more. The chain is built from TRBV7-6 and TRBJ2-1; D might be TRBD2 (6 bases). Germline V gives CDR1 SGHVS, CDR2 FNYEAQ. V dropped 1 base and J dropped 5 bases, with 15 bases sitting between them. CDR3 length: 16 amino acids. The CDR3 loop is CASSLGGGPPNNEQFF. Written as DNA, the CDR3 is TGTGCCAGCAGCTTAGGGGGAGGTCCCCCCAACAATGAGCAGTTCTTC.

On this clonotype: The junction and the germline gene differ at one end; a read error may be behind it. V and J are TRBV6-1 and TRBJ2-3; D possibly corresponds to TRBD2 (5 bases). The germline V gene encodes CDR1 MNHNS and CDR2 SASEGT. This CDR3 has 12 amino acids. CDR3 DNA: TGTGCCAGCCATGGGAGCACAGATACGCAATATTTT. Protein: CASHGSTDTQYF.

This sequence joins TRBV20-1 and TRBJ2-3; 12 bases fit TRBD2. This CDR3 is built from 14 residues. Looked up from germline, CDR1 is DFQATT and CDR2 is SNEGSKA (reference sequence). CDR3: CSALAGGVKDTQYF. CDR3 coding DNA: TGCAGCGCTCTAGCGGGAGGGGTCAAAGATACGCAGTATTTT.

This clonotype has at least ten counts. V is TRBV28 and J is TRBJ2-1; 8 bases line up with TRBD2. This CDR3 region has 16 residues. Trimming cost V 11 bases and J 0 bases; bases outside gene matches: 12. Per the germline V gene, CDR1 is MDHEN and CDR2 is SYDVKM. The CDR3 loop reads CAGEELAEISYNEQFF. CDR3 nucleotides: TGTGCCGGCGAAGAACTAGCGGAGATCTCCTACAATGAGCAGTTCTTC.

Regarding this clonotype: This clone may be a read error of a much larger clone one base away. The genes are TRBV12-3 or TRBV12-4 and TRBJ1-2, with a possible D match to TRBD1 (5 bases). The V end was cut by 6 bases, the J end by 5 bases, with 10 bases between. The CDR3 has 12 amino acids. The CDR3 spells CASRPGRYGYTF. As DNA, the CDR3 is TGTGCCAGCAGGCCAGGGAGGTATGGCTACACCTTC.

The J gene is TRBJ2-5, the V gene TRBV29-1; the D gene could be TRBD1 or TRBD2 (6 bases each). CDR1 SQVTM and CDR2 ANQGSEA come from the germline V gene. The CDR3 has 13 residues. The CDR3 region has the DNA TGCAGGGGGACTCGAGGGGGACAAGAGACCCAGTACTTC. It yields the protein CRGTRGGQETQYF. The full variable domain, in which reference TRBV29-1 and TRBJ2-5 provide the parts outside the CDR3, is SAVISQKPSRDICQRGTSLTIQCQVDSQVTMMFWYRQQPGQSLTLIATANQGSEATYESGFVIDKFPISRPNLTFSTLTVSNMSPEDSSIYLCRGTRGGQETQYFGPGTRLLVL.

This clonotype was seen at least ten times. The chain is built from TRBV6-6 and TRBJ2-3, with D uncertain. Germline CDR1 and CDR2: MNHNY and SVGAGI (reference sequence). The CDR3 is made up of 15 amino acids. Trimming cost V 0 bases and J 4 bases, with 11 bases left between them. The CDR3 coding sequence is TGTGCCAGCAGTTACTCGGCTAGTCCCCCAGATACGCAGTATTTT. Translation: CASSYSASPPDTQYF.

The chain carries TRBV30 and TRBJ2-3, with no clear D. Germline-derived CDR1 and CDR2 are GTSNPN and SVGIG (reference sequence). The V and J ends lost 0 bases and 7 bases respectively, with 11 bases between them. The CDR3 has 13 residues. CDR3 DNA sequence: TGTGCCTGGAGTGTAGGGCAGCCAAATACGCAGTATTTT. Translating it yields CAWSVGQPNTQYF.

This clonotype was detected many times. CDR3 bases: TGTGCCAGCAGCTTAGTCAGGGCCTATACGCAGTATTTT. This translates into CASSLVRAYTQYF. The rearrangement joins TRBV7-2 to TRBJ2-3, with D maybe TRBD1 (5 bases). This CDR3 contains 13 residues. Trimming shortened V by 1 base and J by 7 bases, and 9 bases separated the two germline ends. CDR1 and CDR2 from the germline V gene are SGHTA and FQGNSA.

Many counts were recorded for this clonotype. The chain is built from TRBV6-1 and TRBJ1-3; D is uncertain. CDR1 is MNHNS and CDR2 is SASEGT in the germline V gene. The CDR3 is made up of 15 amino acids. V dropped 5 bases and J dropped 7 bases, with 18 bases sitting between them. DNA for the CDR3: TGTGCCAGCAGTCCCTCCGTGGCCGCGTGGAACACCATATATTTT. It encodes CASSPSVAAWNTIYF.

This clonotype was detected many times. The chain has TRBV19 and TRBJ2-1; 11 nucleotides agree with TRBD2. Germline-derived CDR1 and CDR2 are LNHDA and SQIVND (reference sequence). The CDR3 contains 15 residues. After removal of 2 bases from V and 8 bases from J, the junction contained 5 bases not matched to a gene. CDR3: CASSITSGSADEQFF. The CDR3 coding sequence is TGTGCCAGTAGTATAACTAGCGGGAGCGCGGATGAGCAGTTCTTC.

This clonotype came up many times. The chain recombines TRBV7-2 with TRBJ2-3; D is undetermined. The CDR3 covers 15 residues. Trimming left V 1 base short and J 6 bases short, with 14 bases between. The V gene's germline CDR1 is SGHTA and CDR2 FQGNSA. CDR3 bases: TGTGCCAGCAGCTTAGACTACAGTCTAGGGGATACGCAGTATTTT. Translation: CASSLDYSLGDTQYF. Full variable domain (remainder filled in from reference TRBV7-2 and TRBJ2-3): GAGVSQSPSNKVTEKGKDVELRCDPISGHTALYWYRQSLGQGLEFLIYFQGNSAPDKSGLPSDRFSAERTGGSVSTLTIQRTQQEDSAVYLCASSLDYSLGDTQYFGPGTRLTVL.

In this sample, this clonotype turned up once. A much larger clone sits a single nucleotide away, making a read error possible. V usage is TRBV2 and J usage is TRBJ1-4; D unclear. Germline CDR1 is SNHLY and CDR2 is FYNNEI. This CDR3 is built from 13 residues. The CDR3, as DNA: TGTGCCAGCAGTGAGCAACCGAGGGAAAAAATGTTTTTT. It yields the protein CASSEQPREKMFF.

This clonotype appeared many times. The chain has TRBV19 and TRBJ2-7; no firm D call. Trimming took 3 bases from V and 0 from J, leaving 6 bases between them. Looked up from germline, CDR1 is LNHDA and CDR2 is SQIVND (reference sequence). This CDR3 spans 13 amino acids. The CDR3 protein is CASSIGNSYEQYF. The CDR3 nucleotides are TGTGCCAGTAGTATTGGCAACTCCTACGAGCAGTACTTC.

The rearrangement links TRBV6-9 to TRBJ1-4, with D uncertain. There are 15 residues in the CDR3. The germline V gene encodes CDR1 MNHGY and CDR2 SVAAGI. Trimming cost V 4 bases and J 0 bases, with 9 bases left between them. CDR3 in DNA: TGTGCCAGCAGTTCCACATGGGCAACTAATGAAAAACTGTTTTTT. It yields the protein CASSSTWATNEKLFF.

To note about this clonotype: This may stem from a read error, because a much larger clone lies one nucleotide away. The rearrangement uses TRBV2 and TRBJ2-1; 8 bases line up with TRBD2. CDR3 length: 15 residues. CDR1 and CDR2 from the germline V gene are SNHLY and FYNNEI. V was clipped by 6 bases and J by 10 bases; unmatched bases: 14. This chain's CDR3 is CASRNADGRVYEQFF. CDR3 sequence (DNA): TGTGCCAGCAGGAACGCCGACGGGAGGGTCTACGAGCAGTTCTTC.

The chain carries TRBV27 and TRBJ2-5; 11 bases are shared with TRBD1. V trimming: 6 bases; J trimming: 7 bases; junction bases outside the gene matches: 4. CDR1 MNHEY and CDR2 SMNVEV come from the germline V gene (reference sequence). CDR3 size: 13 residues. The CDR3 DNA follows: TGTGCCAGCAGACCGGGACAGGGGGGGACCCAGTACTTC. It encodes CASRPGQGGTQYF.

The sample holds many counts of this clonotype. The CDR3 bases are TGTGCCAGCAGCTATCAAACAGGGACAGATACGCAGTATTTT. Translated: CASSYQTGTDTQYF. The V and J genes are TRBV7-2 and TRBJ2-3; D might be TRBD1 (6 bases). The length of the CDR3 is 14 residues. Germline lookup yields CDR1 SGHTA and CDR2 FQGNSA. V lost 4 bases, J lost 3 bases, and 11 bases lay in between.

Only a few counts were recorded for this clonotype. The chain's CDR3 is CASNDFGAREQFF. The CDR3 nucleotides read TGTGCCAGCAACGACTTCGGGGCGCGTGAGCAGTTCTTC. J is TRBJ2-1 and V is TRBV11-1; D may match TRBD1 or TRBD2 (5 bases each). In germline, CDR1 is SGHAT, CDR2 FQDESV (reference sequence). Trimming stripped 7 bases from V and 9 bases from J, with 16 bases between. The CDR3 covers 13 residues. The full variable domain, completed using reference TRBV11-1 and TRBJ2-1, is EAEVAQSPRYKITEKSQAVAFWCDPISGHATLYWYRQILGQGPELLVQFQDESVVDDSQLPKDRFSAERLKGVDSTLKIQPAELGDSAMYLCASNDFGAREQFFGPGTRLTVL.

In this sample, this clonotype turned up a few times. This rearrangement joins TRBV4-3 to TRBJ2-7, with 9 positions matching TRBD2. This CDR3 is built from 14 residues. From germline, CDR1 is LGHNA and CDR2 YSLEER. V shed 9 bases and J 1 base; nucleotides not matched to a gene: 7. The DNA of the CDR3 is TGCGCCAGGGATAGCGGGAGATTATCCTACGAGCAGTACTTC. Translation gives CARDSGRLSYEQYF.

The chain combines TRBV7-9 with TRBJ2-3, with a tentative D call TRBD2 (5 bases). Trimming removed 7 bases at V and 3 bases at J, with 11 bases between. This CDR3 comprises 13 residues. The germline gives CDR1 SEHNR, CDR2 FQNEAQ (reference sequence). The CDR3 reads CASKSGGTDTQYF. In nucleotides, the CDR3 is TGTGCCAGCAAGAGCGGCGGAACAGATACGCAGTATTTT. Full variable domain (missing parts from reference TRBV7-9 and TRBJ2-3): DTGVSQNPRHKITKRGQNVTFRCDPISEHNRLYWYRQTLGQGPEFLTYFQNEAQLEKSRLLSDRFSAERPKGSFSTLEIQRTEQGDSAMYLCASKSGGTDTQYFGPGTRLTVL.

This clonotype was found many times. This chain links TRBV4-2 with TRBJ2-5; D is unresolved. Germline V gene lookup returns CDR1 LGHNA and CDR2 YNFKEQ. The CDR3 contains 15 residues. V was clipped by 1 base and J by 1 base, with 10 bases between them. This chain's CDR3 is CASSQGLVAQETQYF. In nucleotides, the CDR3 is TGTGCCAGCAGCCAAGGTTTAGTTGCCCAAGAGACCCAGTACTTC.

This clonotype was recorded only once. The rearrangement joins TRBV6-2 or TRBV6-3 to TRBJ2-3; no reliable D call. Between the trimmed V and J ends, which lost 8 bases and 4 bases, there was a span of 19 bases. Germline assignment: CDR1 MNHEY and CDR2 SVGEGT. The CDR3 loop spans 15 amino acids. DNA of the CDR3: TGTGCCAGCGGCACCCAGAGACCAGCCGCAGATACGCAGTATTTT. Translating it yields CASGTQRPAADTQYF.

This clonotype was found many times. The rearrangement joins TRBV29-1 to TRBJ1-1, with D unresolved. Germline V gene lookup returns CDR1 SQVTM and CDR2 ANQGSEA. V lost 4 bases, J lost 6 bases, and 6 bases lay in between. The CDR3 runs to 10 residues. This CDR3 reads CSVGRSEAFF. CDR3 DNA sequence: TGCAGCGTTGGGAGATCTGAAGCTTTCTTT. Variable domain in full (rest from reference TRBV29-1 and TRBJ1-1): SAVISQKPSRDICQRGTSLTIQCQVDSQVTMMFWYRQQPGQSLTLIATANQGSEATYESGFVIDKFPISRPNLTFSTLTVSNMSPEDSSIYLCSVGRSEAFFGQGTRLTVV.

The table lists this clonotype with a count of one. The missing conserved phenylalanine or tryptophan at the end of this CDR3 makes a read error likely. V is TRBV7-8 and J is TRBJ2-2, with unresolved D. V was pared by 5 bases and J by 5 bases, with 18 bases between. Germline V gene data show CDR1 as SGHVS and CDR2 as FQNEAQ. CDR3 length: 16 residues. CDR3: CASSLMGLQTTGELFL. The CDR3 DNA reads as TGTGCCAGCAGCCTAATGGGCTTACAAACGACCGGGGAGCTGTTTCTT.

This clonotype was observed many times. The J gene is TRBJ2-3, the V gene TRBV6-2 or TRBV6-3; D unresolved. Germline V gene sequence: CDR1 MNHEY, CDR2 SVGEGT. CDR3 length: 13 residues. Trimming removed 6 bases at V and 4 bases at J, with 11 bases between. CDR3 region: CASSPYEADTQYF. The CDR3 region has the DNA TGTGCCAGCAGCCCGTATGAGGCAGATACGCAGTATTTT.

This chain uses TRBV6-1 with TRBJ1-2, with unresolved D. The V gene lost 5 bases and the J gene lost 1 base, with 8 bases spanning the gap. Germline V gives CDR1 MNHNS, CDR2 SASEGT. CDR3 size: 13 residues. CDR3 nucleotide sequence: TGTGCCAGCAGTCGGGCGGATAACTATGGCTACACCTTC. Translating it yields CASSRADNYGYTF.